This note documents a single TCR beta chain sequence. The antigen is undetermined. The sample originates from a study of cytomegalovirus exposure and HLA in healthy donors. Whole-study results and caveats: Later work showed greater clonal expansion in HLA-associated TCR beta chains than in equally common others. Whilst most TCR sequences proved rare, a subset of public TCRs occurred across many donors. In a later analysis, at a false discovery rate of 0.05, over 15,000 TCR beta sequences matched HLA alleles.

The PCR ran on 60 Vbeta and 13 Jbeta primers. Repertoires were generated with immunoSEQ multiplex PCR, while TCRdb's copy carries only in-frame clones and drops some. The data show 80,000 or so clones, with around 66% seen just once and approximately 5% held by the top ten. The V end lost 0 bases, the J end lost 7 bases, and 16 bases lay between the germline ends. The germline V gene has CDR1 SGHDN and CDR2 FVKESK. The CDR3 sequence is 16 residues long. The TCR was taken from a man aged 60-69 years in good health and CMV-seropositive. Sequences were obtained from PBMCs. This sequence joins TRBV14 and TRBJ2-1; D might be TRBD2 (5 bases). The CDR3 bases are TGTGCCAGCAGCCAAGATCTAGGTGACTGGAGGAATGAGCAGTTCTTC. This gives the protein CASSQDLGDWRNEQFF.